The 29 T cell receptor beta chains in this list originate from one sample, sequenced in a study of CD8 T cells in Susac syndrome. With random hexamers, reverse transcription was performed on roughly 0.5 to 1 ug of RNA. A single record per CDR3 protein comes from TCRdb applying MiXCR to the immunoSEQ multiplex PCR reads. The table records roughly 76,000 distinct CDR3 sequences, about 94% of them present only once. Sequenced sample: CD8+ T cells from PBMCs. The origin of the receptors is a human donor with Susac syndrome.

The rearrangement links TRBV4-2 to TRBJ1-1; 7 bases match TRBD1. This CDR3 has 15 residues. CDR1 LGHNA and CDR2 YNFKEQ come from the germline V gene. V gave up 0 bases and J gave up 5 bases; unmatched junction bases: 6. CDR3 DNA: TGTGCCAGCAGCCAAGATCCAGGGGGAGGAACTGAAGCTTTCTTT. Its translation is CASSQDPGGGTEAFF.

The chain couples TRBV15 to TRBJ1-2; 8 bases map to TRBD1. Germline CDR1 LNHNV, CDR2 YYDKDF (reference sequence). V lost 8 bases, J lost 8 bases, and 13 bases stayed unmatched. The CDR3 is 14 residues long. CDR3 coding DNA: TGTGCCACCTATAGCAGGGGGGGACAGGCGGGCTACACCTTC. It encodes CATYSRGGQAGYTF. Using reference TRBV15 and TRBJ1-2 for the parts outside the CDR3, the full variable domain is DAMVIQNPRYQVTQFGKPVTLSCSQTLNHNVMYWYQQKSSQAPKLLFHYYDKDFNNEADTPDNFQSRRPNTSFCFLDIRSPGLGDTAMYLCATYSRGGQAGYTFGSGTRLTVV.

V and J are TRBV20-1 and TRBJ2-3; D is undetermined. This CDR3 has 14 residues. Trimming removed 6 bases at V and 2 bases at J, with 15 bases between. Germline V lookup: CDR1 DFQATT, CDR2 SNEGSKA (reference sequence). The CDR3 loop is CSAIDSKNTDTQYF. The CDR3 DNA reads as TGCAGTGCGATCGACTCGAAAAACACAGATACGCAGTATTTT.

The chain employs TRBV7-8 and TRBJ2-2; 7 positions match TRBD1. The V gene end was trimmed by 5 bases and the J gene end by 4 bases; junction bases not matched to a gene: 4. The CDR3 is made up of 14 amino acids. In germline, CDR1 is SGHVS, CDR2 FQNEAQ. The CDR3 coding sequence is TGTGCCAGCAGCAGGGGGCGCATCACCGGGGAGCTGTTTTTT. It encodes CASSRGRITGELFF.

Here the CDR3 DNA reads TGCAGCGTTGAAGATCTAGGGAATATTAACTATGGCTACACCTTC. Residues: CSVEDLGNINYGYTF. This chain connects TRBV29-1 to TRBJ1-2; D gene ambiguous. V was shortened by 0 bases and J by 1 base, with 12 bases between the two germline ends. The V gene's germline CDR1 is SQVTM and CDR2 ANQGSEA. The CDR3 length is 15 residues.

V usage is TRBV5-1 and J usage is TRBJ2-3, with 10 bases aligning to TRBD2. The junction had 4 bases not matched to a gene; V was cut back by 2 bases and J by 1 base. Per germline, CDR1 SGHRS and CDR2 YFSETQ. The CDR3 covers 16 residues. DNA of the CDR3: TGCGCCAGCAGCTTCGTTCTAGCGGGGGGCACAGATACGCAGTATTTT. Translating it yields CASSFVLAGGTDTQYF.

The chain uses TRBV6-2 or TRBV6-3 and TRBJ2-3; TRBD2 might be the D (8 bases). The CDR3 has 20 amino acids. V lost 2 bases, J lost 1 base, and 25 bases lay in between. CDR1 and CDR2 (germline): MNHEY, SVGEGT. CDR3 in DNA: TGTGCCAGCAGTTACGGGACAGAGAATAGACTAGCGTCGCGCACAGATACGCAGTATTTT. This translates into CASSYGTENRLASRTDTQYF.

The chain carries TRBV3-1 and TRBJ2-3, with D unresolved. The V and J ends lost 0 bases and 2 bases respectively, with 9 bases between them. In germline, CDR1 is LGHDT, CDR2 YNNKEL (reference sequence). This CDR3 comprises 15 residues. CDR3 in DNA: TGTGCCAGCAGCCAAGATAAGGGATTCACAGATACGCAGTATTTT. The encoded protein is CASSQDKGFTDTQYF.

V gene TRBV27 combines with J gene TRBJ1-6; D is undetermined. CDR1 and CDR2 (germline): MNHEY, SMNVEV (reference sequence). The ends were cut back, 6 bases at V and 7 bases at J, with 7 bases in the middle. CDR3 length: 12 amino acids. CDR3 nucleotide sequence: TGTGCCAGCAGAACCAGCAATTCACCCCTCCACTTT. It yields the protein CASRTSNSPLHF.

The V and J genes are TRBV4-1 and TRBJ2-7; unclear D gene. The CDR3 contains 15 residues. Per germline, CDR1 MGHRA and CDR2 YSYEKL. With 4 bases removed from V and 7 bases from J, the gap between germline ends came to 20 bases. CDR3 residues: CASSLLKDGSVEQYF. The CDR3 coding sequence is TGCGCCAGCAGCCTCTTGAAAGACGGCTCCGTGGAGCAGTACTTC.

This chain joins TRBV7-9 and TRBJ2-5, with 9 bases matching TRBD1. The CDR3 spans 15 residues. J lost 1 base, V lost 4 bases, and 4 bases had no gene match. Germline assignment: CDR1 SEHNR and CDR2 FQNEAQ (reference sequence). CDR3 sequence (DNA): TGTGCCAGCAGCTCTCGGACAGGGGTCCAAGAGACCCAGTACTTC. The encoded protein is CASSSRTGVQETQYF. The full variable domain, in which reference TRBV7-9 and TRBJ2-5 provide the parts outside the CDR3, is DTGVSQNPRHKITKRGQNVTFRCDPISEHNRLYWYRQTLGQGPEFLTYFQNEAQLEKSRLLSDRFSAERPKGSFSTLEIQRTEQGDSAMYLCASSSRTGVQETQYFGPGTRLLVL.

This sequence joins TRBV7-2 and TRBJ2-2; no clear D gene. V lost 1 base and J lost 4, with 10 bases in between. The CDR3 runs 15 residues. Per germline, CDR1 SGHTA and CDR2 FQGNSA. The CDR3 region is CASSLGDLITGELFF. CDR3 DNA sequence: TGTGCCAGCAGCTTAGGGGATCTAATCACCGGGGAGCTGTTTTTT.

V and J are TRBV6-6 and TRBJ2-3; no firm D call. Per germline, CDR1 MNHNY and CDR2 SVGAGI (reference sequence). Trimming removed 6 bases at V and 0 bases at J, with 10 bases between. The CDR3 runs 14 residues. CDR3: CASSPVFSTDTQYF. Written as DNA, the CDR3 is TGTGCCAGCAGCCCAGTATTTAGCACAGATACGCAGTATTTT.

The chain recombines TRBV20-1 with TRBJ2-5; possibly TRBD2 for D (5 bases). V lost 5 bases and J lost 4, with 11 bases in between. Germline assignment: CDR1 DFQATT and CDR2 SNEGSKA (reference sequence). The CDR3 spans 12 residues. Here the CDR3 DNA reads TGCAGTGCTCGAGGGATAACAGAGACCCAGTACTTC. Amino acids: CSARGITETQYF.

Details on this clonotype: Germline and junction disagree at one end, which may indicate a read error. The chain uses TRBV7-2 and TRBJ1-1, with unresolved D. There are 16 residues in the CDR3. CDR1 is SGHTA and CDR2 is FQGNSA in the germline V gene. The CDR3 spells CASSPRGRWMNTEAFF. The CDR3 coding sequence is TGTGCCAGCAGCCCCCGCGGCCGTTGGATGAACACCGAAGCTTTCTTT.

The chain carries TRBV4-2 and TRBJ2-7; D possibly corresponds to TRBD2 (6 bases). The CDR3 is 16 residues long. V gave up 0 bases and J gave up 6 bases, with 18 bases separating them. CDR1 and CDR2 from the germline V gene are LGHNA and YNFKEQ. For the CDR3, the DNA is TGTGCCAGCAGCCAAGACGCTTCCGGGGGTTGGGGCGAGCAGTACTTC. Translated: CASSQDASGGWGEQYF.

V gene TRBV29-1 combines with J gene TRBJ1-5; a weak D match, TRBD1 (6 bases). Trimming cost V 4 bases and J 3 bases, with 13 bases left between them. The CDR3 runs to 14 residues. Germline V gene data show CDR1 as SQVTM and CDR2 as ANQGSEA. The CDR3 is CSVVLDSYNQPQHF. The CDR3, as DNA: TGCAGCGTTGTGCTGGACAGCTACAATCAGCCCCAGCATTTT.

The chain recombines TRBV12-3 or TRBV12-4 with TRBJ2-7; D is perhaps TRBD2 (6 bases). V dropped 1 base and J dropped 0 bases, with 10 bases sitting between them. The CDR3 loop spans 15 amino acids. CDR3 sequence reads: CASSLEGLISYEQYF. The CDR3 DNA reads TGTGCCAGCAGTTTAGAGGGACTCATCTCCTACGAGCAGTACTTC.

This chain uses TRBV2 with TRBJ1-5; D unresolved. CDR3 length equals 14 residues. The ends were cut back, 1 base at V and 2 bases at J, with 6 bases in the middle. The germline gives CDR1 SNHLY, CDR2 FYNNEI. The CDR3 DNA reads TGTGCCAGCAGTGAAGGTAGGGGCAATCAGCCCCAGCATTTT. As protein: CASSEGRGNQPQHF.

This clonotype has just one count. The chain links TRBV20-1 to TRBJ2-2; 9 bases are shared with TRBD2. The germline CDR1 and CDR2 sequences are DFQATT and SNEGSKA (reference sequence). This CDR3 region has 24 residues. Unmatched junction bases numbered 29, after V lost 0 bases and J lost 3 bases. CDR3 nucleotides: TGCAGTGCTAGAGATCCCGGGGGGGCTTTTAGCGGGGGAGCCGGAAGTTTACACACCGGGGAGCTGTTTTTT. It is translated as CSARDPGGAFSGGAGSLHTGELFF.

V is TRBV6-5 and J is TRBJ2-3; 11 bases are a match to TRBD2. Germline V gene data show CDR1 as MNHEY and CDR2 as SVGAGI. V shed 2 bases and J 4 bases; nucleotides not matched to a gene: 8. CDR3 length: 17 residues. The CDR3 reads CASSYTLAGGRADTQYF. Written as DNA, the CDR3 is TGTGCCAGCAGTTACACCCTAGCGGGGGGTCGGGCAGATACGCAGTATTTT.

This clonotype was counted only a few times. CDR3 DNA sequence: TGCAGCGTTGTAGGACAGCGCATGAACACTGAAGCTTTCTTT. Amino acid sequence: CSVVGQRMNTEAFF. This rearrangement joins TRBV29-1 to TRBJ1-1, with D possibly matching TRBD1 (6 bases). Germline CDR1 and CDR2: SQVTM and ANQGSEA. The CDR3 sequence is 14 residues long. Trimming took 4 bases from V and 0 from J, leaving 12 bases between them.

The rearrangement uses TRBV5-6 and TRBJ2-7, with 7 bases that match TRBD1. In germline, CDR1 is SGHDT, CDR2 YYEEEE. The CDR3 spans 14 residues. With 3 bases clipped from V and 5 bases from J, the junction kept 8 bases outside the gene matches. Here the CDR3 reads CASSSGQWADEQYF. The CDR3 bases are TGTGCCAGCAGCTCGGGACAGTGGGCAGACGAGCAGTACTTC.

The chain carries TRBV7-6 and TRBJ2-6, with 10 positions matching TRBD1. The ends lost 3 bases at V and 4 bases at J; junction bases unmatched: 3. The CDR3 has 16 amino acids. CDR1 SGHVS and CDR2 FNYEAQ come from the germline V gene. The CDR3: CASSLTGGVGANVLTF. DNA for the CDR3: TGTGCCAGCAGCTTGACAGGGGGCGTCGGGGCCAACGTCCTGACTTTC.

In its sample, this clonotype was seen once. This chain links TRBV2 with TRBJ2-5; TRBD1 aligns across 8 bases. V lost 6 bases and J lost 5; bases outside the gene matches: 2. The CDR3 spans 12 residues. The germline CDR1 and CDR2 sequences are SNHLY and FYNNEI. The CDR3 DNA sequence: TGTGCCAGCAGCGACAGGGGTGAGACCCAGTACTTC. Amino acids: CASSDRGETQYF.

The J gene is TRBJ1-5, the V gene TRBV4-1; 8 bases fit TRBD1. This CDR3 spans 16 amino acids. Germline CDR1 is MGHRA and CDR2 is YSYEKL. Trimming at V came to 3 bases and at J to 8 bases, leaving 12 bases not matched to a gene. The CDR3 is CASSQYPSTGVEPQHF. In nucleotides, the CDR3 is TGCGCCAGCAGCCAGTACCCCTCGACAGGGGTTGAGCCCCAGCATTTT.

The gene calls are TRBV4-1 and TRBJ2-7; D might be TRBD1 (5 bases). CDR3 length: 18 residues. CDR1 and CDR2 from the germline V gene are MGHRA and YSYEKL. With 4 bases removed from V and 2 bases from J, the gap between germline ends came to 24 bases. CDR3 in DNA: TGCGCCAGCAGCCGAGCTTTTGTAGGGGCCAGTGGGACCTACGAGCAGTACTTC. Encoded protein: CASSRAFVGASGTYEQYF.

The rearrangement joins TRBV27 to TRBJ1-2, with D possibly TRBD1 on 6 matching bases. There are 11 residues in the CDR3. Deletions cut 10 bases from V and 5 bases from J, with 11 bases between. Per the germline V gene, CDR1 is MNHEY and CDR2 is SMNVEV (reference sequence). The CDR3 DNA reads as TGTGCCACCGGGACACTATATGGCTACACCTTC. It translates to CATGTLYGYTF.

As DNA, the CDR3 is TGTGCCAGCAGCCCCCGGGCAGACAATAATTCACCCCTCCACTTT. Its translation: CASSPRADNNSPLHF. The gene calls are TRBV11-2 and TRBJ1-6; D unresolved. The V gene's germline CDR1 is SGHAT and CDR2 FQNNGV. Trimming stripped 5 bases from V and 5 bases from J, with 13 bases between. The length of the CDR3 is 15 residues.